A selection of T cell receptor beta chains follows, all from one sample in a study of OX40 agonist ivuxolimab in advanced cancers. The protocol was immunoSEQ multiplex PCR, while the TCRdb copy is restricted to in-frame clones and leaves out a portion. The top ten hold approximately 5% of the sample, which has some 62,000 clones, about 90% seen once. The starting material was CD4+ or CD8+ T cells sorted from blood, obtained in a trial of the OX40 agonist ivuxolimab. These receptors all come from an adult with an advanced solid tumor such as melanoma, head and neck, liver or kidney cancer. Each CDR3 is given without its conserved first and last residue. Fields, in order: V gene, J gene, D gene, CDR3 protein. The D gene is left open where the match is weak.

TRBV6-1	TRBJ1-5	-	ASSEAGGEYQPQH
TRBV2	TRBJ1-2	-	ASSETWDYGYT
TRBV30	TRBJ1-3	-	AWSPSGNTIY
TRBV5-6	TRBJ2-3	-	ASSLGQDTDTQY
TRBV5-1	TRBJ2-7	TRBD2	ASSPGTRAIYEQY
TRBV19	TRBJ1-1	TRBD1	ASSKTGVNTEAF
TRBV6-6	TRBJ1-1	TRBD1	ASSIFQGVNTEAF
TRBV5-1	TRBJ2-3	TRBD2	ASGTKGTDTQY
TRBV6-1	TRBJ2-3	-	ASTEGPGSTDTQY
TRBV7-3	TRBJ2-3	-	ASSPGPDTQY
TRBV5-1	TRBJ2-5	TRBD1	ASSLRPRQGAEETQY
TRBV11-2	TRBJ1-1	TRBD1	ASSLSDRGLGAF
TRBV2	TRBJ1-5	-	ASRVRSNQPQH
TRBV19	TRBJ2-5	-	ASSVGGVVVETQY
TRBV6-5	TRBJ2-5	-	ASSYNGAQY
TRBV4-1	TRBJ1-2	TRBD1	ASSHRQGGGIYGYT
TRBV6-1	TRBJ2-1	-	ASRGSDFVQF
TRBV7-9	TRBJ1-4	-	ASSLLEGQQPEKLF
TRBV5-4	TRBJ2-7	-	ASRPRAGVDEQY
TRBV5-1	TRBJ2-3	-	ASSPRDRWADTQY
TRBV29-1	TRBJ1-2	-	SVEYRSLGGYT
TRBV7-9	TRBJ2-1	-	ASSLTVYNEQF
TRBV18	TRBJ2-3	TRBD2	ASSPPASGLRPDTQY
TRBV30	TRBJ2-4	TRBD1	AWSQRGQAAKNIQY
TRBV5-1	TRBJ2-7	TRBD1	ATSKGTEVSYEQY
TRBV2	TRBJ1-2	-	ASRRDGSYGYT
TRBV21-1	TRBJ1-1	-	ASRFYIQGTRGMNTEAF
TRBV27	TRBJ2-5	TRBD2	ASSWGGSETQY
TRBV30	TRBJ2-3	-	AWSVGGKVDTQY